The present T cell receptor beta chain was sequenced within a study of patients and donors after allogeneic stem cell transplantation. TCRdb processed the RT-PCR reads anew with MiXCR; each CDR3 protein has one entry. Of a few hundred thousand distinct CDR3 sequences in the sample, around 40% were seen once. Germline CDR1 reads DFQATT; CDR2 reads SNEGSKA (reference sequence). J lost 0 bases, V lost 0 bases, and 13 bases had no gene match. The CDR3 sequence is 20 residues long. The TCR was taken from a human donor who was either an allogeneic HSCT recipient or a stem cell or donor lymphocyte infusion donor (not recorded which). It is not recorded whose cells these are; they may come from a transplant donor. This rearrangement joins TRBV20-1 to TRBJ2-1; 11 positions match TRBD2. The sample consisted of blood, either unsorted or a sorted T cell fraction (not recorded which). The CDR3 coding sequence is TGCAGTGCTAGAGATAGGGAGAGACTAGCGGGGTGGAGCTCCTACAATGAGCAGTTCTTC. Amino acids: CSARDRERLAGWSSYNEQFF.